The 3 T cell receptor beta chains listed next were all sequenced from one sample in a study of T cell changes during pregnancy in multiple sclerosis. Measured with immunoSEQ multiplex PCR; TCRdb has only the in-frame clones, and not every one. The sample yields just under 50,000 clones, around 90% seen once. The source material was CD8+ T cells from peripheral blood mononuclear cells, sampled after pregnancy. The receptors come from a female donor with multiple sclerosis, enrolled in a pregnancy study.

V is TRBV13 and J is TRBJ2-3; the D is unclear. Trimming removed 0 bases at V and 4 bases at J, with 5 bases between. The CDR3 loop spans 13 amino acids. Looked up from germline, CDR1 is PRHDT and CDR2 is FYEKMQ (reference sequence). The CDR3 nucleotides read TGTGCCAGCAGCTTAGGAGGAGCAGATACGCAGTATTTT. Residues: CASSLGGADTQYF.

J is TRBJ2-7 and V is TRBV9, with 8 bases matching TRBD2. Germline V gene sequence: CDR1 SGDLS, CDR2 YYNGEE. The CDR3 contains 15 residues. The trim removed 0 bases at V and 2 bases at J, leaving 4 bases unmatched. The CDR3 coding sequence is TGTGCCAGCAGCGTAGCTACGGGACTAGCCTACGAGCAGTACTTC. This gives the protein CASSVATGLAYEQYF.

The chain joins TRBV14 to TRBJ2-2; 9 bases line up with TRBD2. J was trimmed by 3 bases and V by 2 bases; bases with no gene match: 4. The germline V gene has CDR1 SGHDN and CDR2 FVKESK. The CDR3 runs to 16 residues. The CDR3, as DNA: TGTGCCAGCAGCCAACTGACTAGCGGATACACCGGGGAGCTGTTTTTT. Protein product: CASSQLTSGYTGELFF.